This T cell receptor beta chain is from a study of PD-1 blockade in classical Hodgkin lymphoma. Here immunoSEQ multiplex PCR was the method, and the copy in TCRdb shows in-frame clones only, minus some. Of about 16,000 clones listed, 84% are singletons. Indicated time point: newly diagnosed, previously untreated cHL patient sample. Untreated, newly diagnosed classical Hodgkin lymphoma PBMCs were comparators. Regarding this clone: What it binds is not known.

Study findings and constraints: Healthy donors were reported to have higher baseline TCR diversity than newly diagnosed patients. Why repertoires differed is undefined; disease activity or prior therapy possibly contributed.

Germline loops: CDR1 SGHAT, CDR2 FQNNGV. The CDR3 spans 15 residues. The ends were cut back, 3 bases at V and 3 bases at J, with 13 bases in the middle. The source of this sequence is a human donor with classical Hodgkin lymphoma. The chain recombines TRBV11-2 with TRBJ2-3; D is possibly TRBD1 or TRBD2 (5 bases each). Material: peripheral blood mononuclear cells (PBMCs). The CDR3 nucleotides read TGTGCCAGCAGCTTTCTCTTGGGACCGACAGATACGCAGTATTTT. It is translated as CASSFLLGPTDTQYF.